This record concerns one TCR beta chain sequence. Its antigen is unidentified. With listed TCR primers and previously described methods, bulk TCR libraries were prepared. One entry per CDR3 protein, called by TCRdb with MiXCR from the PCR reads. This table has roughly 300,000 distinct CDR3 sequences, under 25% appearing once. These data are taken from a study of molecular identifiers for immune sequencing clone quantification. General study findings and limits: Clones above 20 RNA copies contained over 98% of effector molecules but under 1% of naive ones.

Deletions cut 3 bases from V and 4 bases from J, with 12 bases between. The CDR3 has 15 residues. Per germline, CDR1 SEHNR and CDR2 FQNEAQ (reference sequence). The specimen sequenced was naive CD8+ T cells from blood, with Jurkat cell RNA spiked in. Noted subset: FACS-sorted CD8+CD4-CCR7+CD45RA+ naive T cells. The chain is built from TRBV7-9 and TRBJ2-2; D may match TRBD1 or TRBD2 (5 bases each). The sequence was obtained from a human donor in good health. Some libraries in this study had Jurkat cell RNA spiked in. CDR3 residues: CASSFSGAFTGELFF. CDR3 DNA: TGTGCCAGCAGCTTTTCCGGGGCCTTCACCGGGGAGCTGTTTTTT.